These 13 T cell receptor beta chains share one sample of origin, sequenced in a study of beta chain features in type 1 diabetes. The study reverse transcribed the entire isolated RNA, so it sequenced expressed TCRB transcripts. Clones were read by immunoSEQ multiplex PCR, and TCRdb kept only the in-frame ones, dropping some. The sample lists about 290,000 clones; under 8.5% were seen once. The specimen sequenced was central memory CD4+ T cells from blood. The source is a young woman in good health.

Only a few counts were recorded for this clone. The V call is TRBV21-1, the J call TRBJ1-1; the table assigns TRBD1, which was not confirmed against the DNA. TRBV21-1 constitutes a pseudogene. The CDR3 extends over 16 amino acids. The CDR3 DNA sequence: TGTGCCAGCAGCATGTCGGCGGACAGGGCGAACACTGAAGCTTTCTTT. This codes for CASSMSADRANTEAFF.

This clone was counted ten times or more. The gene calls are TRBV7-2 and TRBJ2-3; 10 bases are shared with TRBD2. The germline gives CDR1 SGHTA, CDR2 FQGNSA. There are 17 residues in the CDR3. With 1 base clipped from V and 2 bases from J, the junction kept 6 bases outside the gene matches. For the CDR3, the DNA is TGTGCCAGCAGCTTAGTCTCGGGACTAGCGAACACAGATACGCAGTATTTT. Amino acids: CASSLVSGLANTDTQYF.

This clone was recorded a few times. The chain carries TRBV9 and TRBJ1-2; D uncertain. V lost 0 bases, J lost 2 bases, and 5 bases lay in between. The CDR3 loop spans 13 amino acids. Germline CDR1 reads SGDLS; CDR2 reads YYNGEE. The CDR3 DNA sequence: TGTGCCAGCAGCGTAGACACGAACTATGGCTACACCTTC. This translates into CASSVDTNYGYTF.

The chain employs TRBV6-4 and TRBJ2-3; D not certain. V was clipped by 0 bases and J by 13 bases, with 14 bases between them. CDR3 size: 13 residues. Germline CDR1 and CDR2: MRHNA and SNTAGT. CDR3 region: CASSDSMLSVKYF. The CDR3 DNA follows: TGTGCCAGCAGTGACTCGATGCTAAGTGTGAAGTATTTT.

This clone has a handful of counts. CDR3 bases: TGCGCCAGCAGCTCCCGGGACAGAAACTATGGCTACACCTTC. Translating it yields CASSSRDRNYGYTF. The rearrangement joins TRBV5-1 to TRBJ1-2; 7 bases fit TRBD1. Germline-derived CDR1 and CDR2 are SGHRS and YFSETQ. The CDR3 loop spans 14 amino acids. Losses at the gene ends were 3 bases for V and 2 bases for J; bases not matched to a gene: 4.

The chain joins TRBV5-1 to TRBJ2-2; 12 bases align to TRBD2. The CDR3 length is 17 residues. Germline trimming cut 1 base from V and 5 bases from J; bases unmatched to any gene: 6. CDR1 SGHRS and CDR2 YFSETQ come from the germline V gene. In nucleotides, the CDR3 is TGCGCCAGCAGCTTGCCGACTAGCGGGAGCGGTACCGGGGAGCTGTTTTTT. The encoded protein is CASSLPTSGSGTGELFF.

The gene calls are TRBV7-9 and TRBJ2-1; D may be TRBD1 (5 bases). Trimming took off 1 base at V and 2 bases at J, with 12 bases between the two ends. Germline-derived CDR1 and CDR2 are SEHNR and FQNEAQ (reference sequence). This CDR3 comprises 16 residues. The CDR3 reads CASSLGQAGTYNEQFF. The CDR3 DNA reads as TGTGCCAGCAGCTTAGGTCAGGCAGGGACCTACAATGAGCAGTTCTTC.

J is TRBJ2-7 and V is TRBV6-1; possibly TRBD1 for D (5 bases). The V and J ends lost 6 bases and 4 bases respectively, with 19 bases between them. The CDR3 covers 15 residues. The germline V gene encodes CDR1 MNHNS and CDR2 SASEGT. The CDR3 loop is CASSDRTQIRYEQYV. The CDR3, as DNA: TGTGCCAGCAGCGACAGAACACAAATTCGATACGAGCAGTACGTC.

The V and J genes are TRBV7-2 and TRBJ2-1; either TRBD1 or TRBD2 may fit D (5 bases each). CDR1 and CDR2 (germline): SGHTA, FQGNSA. Trimming took 5 bases from V and 10 from J, leaving 15 bases between them. This CDR3 has 13 residues. CDR3 residues: CASSPEARDEQFF. CDR3 sequence (DNA): TGTGCCAGCAGCCCAGAGGCCCGGGACGAGCAGTTCTTC.

At least ten counts were recorded for this clone. The chain joins TRBV10-3 to TRBJ2-7; 9 bases align to TRBD2. This CDR3 is built from 13 residues. The J segment lost 5 bases and the V segment lost 10 bases, leaving 9 bases of the junction unmatched. The germline gives CDR1 ENHRY, CDR2 SYGVKD. CDR3 nucleotides: TGTGCCACGTTAGCGGGGGAGGGAAACGAGCAGTACGTC. Its translation: CATLAGEGNEQYV.

This clone has ten or more counts. The rearrangement uses TRBV27 and TRBJ1-5; the D gene is possibly TRBD1 (5 bases). From germline, CDR1 is MNHEY and CDR2 SMNVEV (reference sequence). The CDR3 is 15 residues long. V shed 0 bases and J shed 7 bases, with 13 bases lying between them. The CDR3 DNA sequence: TGTGCCAGCAGTTTATCGATCCAGGGTGACCAGCCCCAGCATTTT. Translating it yields CASSLSIQGDQPQHF.

The chain has TRBV4-2 and TRBJ2-7; 9 bases fit TRBD1. Per germline, CDR1 LGHNA and CDR2 YNFKEQ. The ends lost 2 bases at V and 1 base at J; junction bases unmatched: 9. This CDR3 comprises 17 residues. The chain's CDR3 is CASSQSPGTGRSYEQYF. DNA for the CDR3: TGTGCCAGCAGCCAATCGCCCGGGACAGGGAGGTCCTACGAGCAGTACTTC.

This clone was seen ten or more times. The chain recombines TRBV28 with TRBJ1-1; a possible D gene is TRBD1 (5 bases). V was pared by 6 bases and J by 3 bases, with 8 bases between. Germline V CDR1 and CDR2: MDHEN, SYDVKM. The CDR3 is made up of 12 amino acids. As DNA, the CDR3 is TGTGCCAGCAGACAGGCTTACACTGAAGCTTTCTTT. Amino acids: CASRQAYTEAFF.